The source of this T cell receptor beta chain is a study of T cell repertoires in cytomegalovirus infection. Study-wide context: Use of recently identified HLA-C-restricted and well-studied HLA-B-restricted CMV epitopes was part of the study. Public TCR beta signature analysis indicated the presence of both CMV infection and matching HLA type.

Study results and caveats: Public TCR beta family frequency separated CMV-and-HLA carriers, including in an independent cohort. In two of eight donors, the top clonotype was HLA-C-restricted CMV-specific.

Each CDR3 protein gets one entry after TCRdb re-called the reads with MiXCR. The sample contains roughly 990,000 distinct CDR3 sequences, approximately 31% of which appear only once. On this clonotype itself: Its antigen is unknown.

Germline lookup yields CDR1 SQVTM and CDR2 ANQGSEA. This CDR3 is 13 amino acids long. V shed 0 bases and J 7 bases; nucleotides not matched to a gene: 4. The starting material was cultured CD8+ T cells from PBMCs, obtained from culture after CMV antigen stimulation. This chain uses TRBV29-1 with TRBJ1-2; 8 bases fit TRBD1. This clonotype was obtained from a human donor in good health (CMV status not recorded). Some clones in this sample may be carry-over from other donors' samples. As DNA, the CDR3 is TGCAGCGTTGAAGATGACAGGGGTATTGGCTACACCTTC. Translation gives CSVEDDRGIGYTF.